One sample yielded the 7 T cell receptor beta chains listed below, sequenced in a study of T cells in Graves' hyperthyroidism and ophthalmopathy. There were TCR beta CDR3 regions amplified from RNA transcripts. Primed by the HTBI set, a first-round RT-PCR was run on the TCR CDR3. TCRdb redid the calling of the multiplex PCR reads with MiXCR, one entry per CDR3 protein. This sample has 500,000 to 700,000 distinct CDR3 sequences, with around 17% found just once. Sequencing input: blood. These TCRs come from a woman younger than 35 with Graves' hyperthyroidism.

The CDR3 DNA reads as TGTGCTAGTGGTTTGGTACGGCCAGGCCGCTCCTACGAGCAGTACTTC. This gives the protein CASGLVRPGRSYEQYF. V gene TRBV12-5 combines with J gene TRBJ2-7; no clear D. The germline V gene encodes CDR1 LGHNT and CDR2 FRNRAP. The CDR3 is made up of 16 amino acids. V lost 0 bases and J lost 0, with 12 bases in between.

The rearrangement links TRBV30 to TRBJ2-1; 10 bases are shared with TRBD2. Germline CDR1 GTSNPN, CDR2 SVGIG (reference sequence). The CDR3 spans 12 residues. V shed 4 bases, J shed 7 bases, and the junction held 1 base outside the gene matches. In DNA form, the CDR3 reads TGTGCCTGGACTAGCGGGAGAAATGAGCAGTTCTTC. This codes for CAWTSGRNEQFF. The complete variable domain, with remaining parts taken from reference TRBV30 and TRBJ2-1, reads SQTIHQWPATLVQPVGSPLSLECTVEGTSNPNLYWYRQAAGRGLQLLFYSVGIGQISSEVPQNLSASRPQDRQFILSSKKLLLSDSGFYLCAWTSGRNEQFFGPGTRLTVL.

This clonotype was seen ten or more times. CDR3 in amino acids: CASSLMESRSYEQYF. CDR3 nucleotides: TGCGCCAGCAGCTTGATGGAGTCCAGGTCCTACGAGCAGTACTTC. J is TRBJ2-7 and V is TRBV5-1; unclear D gene. Trimming stripped 1 base from V and 1 base from J, with 12 bases between. CDR1 SGHRS and CDR2 YFSETQ come from the germline V gene. The CDR3 consists of 15 residues.

The CDR3 protein is CASSWAGVFNEQFF. CDR3 DNA: TGTGCCAGCAGCTGGGCGGGAGTTTTCAATGAGCAGTTCTTC. The genes are TRBV11-2 and TRBJ2-1, with 7 bases identical to TRBD2. V was pared by 4 bases and J by 6 bases, with 6 bases of the junction left unmatched. This CDR3 is 14 amino acids long. Looked up from germline, CDR1 is SGHAT and CDR2 is FQNNGV.

The rearrangement uses TRBV5-5 and TRBJ1-2, with TRBD1 as a possible D gene (5 bases). The CDR3 runs 16 residues. Trimming left V 4 bases short and J 0 bases short, with 16 bases between. CDR1 is SGHKS, CDR2 YYEKEE, per germline (reference sequence). The CDR3: CASSHGARAPNYGYTF. The CDR3 DNA reads as TGTGCCAGCAGCCATGGGGCGCGGGCTCCTAACTATGGCTACACCTTC.

At least ten counts were recorded for this clonotype. V usage is TRBV2 and J usage is TRBJ2-3; TRBD2 matches 7 bases. The CDR3 contains 14 residues. With 9 bases clipped from V and 2 bases from J, the junction kept 8 bases outside the gene matches. Per the germline V gene, CDR1 is SNHLY and CDR2 is FYNNEI. The CDR3 region has the DNA TGTGCCAGGACGTTGGGAGGGTTCACAGATACGCAGTATTTT. Its protein is CARTLGGFTDTQYF.

The chain carries TRBV5-1 and TRBJ2-5; 11 positions agree with TRBD2. The J segment lost 2 bases and the V segment lost 4 bases, leaving 10 bases of the junction unmatched. Germline CDR1 reads SGHRS; CDR2 reads YFSETQ. The CDR3 is 17 amino acids. CDR3 in DNA: TGCGCCAGCAGCCAGGTGGGACTAGCGGAATTACAAGAGACCCAGTACTTC. This encodes CASSQVGLAELQETQYF.